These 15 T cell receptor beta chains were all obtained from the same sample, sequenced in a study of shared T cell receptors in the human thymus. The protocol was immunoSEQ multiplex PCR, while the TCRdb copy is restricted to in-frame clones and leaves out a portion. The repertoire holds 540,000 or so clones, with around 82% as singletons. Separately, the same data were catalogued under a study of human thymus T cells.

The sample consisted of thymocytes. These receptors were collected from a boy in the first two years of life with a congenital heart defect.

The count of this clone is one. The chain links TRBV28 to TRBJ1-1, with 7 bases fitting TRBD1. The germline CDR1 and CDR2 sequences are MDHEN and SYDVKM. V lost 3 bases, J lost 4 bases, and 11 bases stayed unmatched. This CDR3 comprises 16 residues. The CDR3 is CASSLRQGLWGTEAFF. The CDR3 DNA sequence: TGTGCCAGCAGTTTGCGACAGGGTCTCTGGGGCACTGAAGCTTTCTTT.

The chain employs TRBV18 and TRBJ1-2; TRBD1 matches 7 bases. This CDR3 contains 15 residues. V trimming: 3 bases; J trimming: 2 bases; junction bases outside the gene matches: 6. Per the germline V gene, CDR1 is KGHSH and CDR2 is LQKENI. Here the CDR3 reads CASSPSQGGNYGYTF. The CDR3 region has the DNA TGTGCCAGCTCACCGAGCCAAGGGGGCAACTATGGCTACACCTTC.

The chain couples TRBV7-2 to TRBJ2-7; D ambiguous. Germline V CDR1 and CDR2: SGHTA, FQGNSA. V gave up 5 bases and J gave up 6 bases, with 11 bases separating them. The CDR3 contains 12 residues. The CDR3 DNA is TGTGCCAGCAGCCTTAGATACGGCGAGCAGTACTTC. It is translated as CASSLRYGEQYF.

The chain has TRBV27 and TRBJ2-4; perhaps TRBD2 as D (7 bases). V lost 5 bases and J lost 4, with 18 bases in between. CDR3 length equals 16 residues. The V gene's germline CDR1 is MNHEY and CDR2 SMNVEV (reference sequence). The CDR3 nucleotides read TGTGCCAGCAGTCCCCGAAGGGGGGGTTCGAAAAACATTCAGTACTTC. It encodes CASSPRRGGSKNIQYF.

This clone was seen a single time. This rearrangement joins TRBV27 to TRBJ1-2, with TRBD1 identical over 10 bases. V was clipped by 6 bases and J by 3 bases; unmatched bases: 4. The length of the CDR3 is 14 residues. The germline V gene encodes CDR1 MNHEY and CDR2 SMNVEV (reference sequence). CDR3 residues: CASSRGQGHYGYTF. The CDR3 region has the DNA TGTGCCAGCAGCAGGGGACAGGGGCACTATGGCTACACCTTC.

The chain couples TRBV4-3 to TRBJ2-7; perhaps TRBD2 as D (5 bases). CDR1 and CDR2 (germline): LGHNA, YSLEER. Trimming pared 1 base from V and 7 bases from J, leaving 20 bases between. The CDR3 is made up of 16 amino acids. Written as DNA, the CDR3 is TGCGCCAGCAGCCAAGTAACCTGGACCCCCCGGGGTGAGCAGTACTTC. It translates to CASSQVTWTPRGEQYF.

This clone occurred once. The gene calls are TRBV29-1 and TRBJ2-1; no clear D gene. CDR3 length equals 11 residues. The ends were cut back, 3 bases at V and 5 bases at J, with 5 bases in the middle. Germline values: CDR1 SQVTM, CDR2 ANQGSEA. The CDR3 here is CSVDQDNEQFF. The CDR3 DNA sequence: TGCAGCGTTGACCAGGACAATGAGCAGTTCTTC.

The CDR3, as DNA: TGCGCCAGCAGCTCACGGGGACAGGCGGAAGGGGAGACCCAGTACTTC. Protein product: CASSSRGQAEGETQYF. The chain recombines TRBV5-1 with TRBJ2-5, with 8 positions matching TRBD1. CDR1 is SGHRS and CDR2 is YFSETQ in the germline V gene. This CDR3 comprises 16 residues. V shed 3 bases and J 5 bases; nucleotides not matched to a gene: 12.

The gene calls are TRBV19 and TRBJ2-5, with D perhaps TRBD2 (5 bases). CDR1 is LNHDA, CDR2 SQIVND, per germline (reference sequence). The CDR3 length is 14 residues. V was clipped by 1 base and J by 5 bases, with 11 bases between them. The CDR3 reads CASSIGGKRETQYF. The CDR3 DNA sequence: TGTGCCAGTAGTATAGGAGGGAAGCGGGAGACCCAGTACTTC.

CDR3 nucleotides: TGTGCCAGCACCGGACAGGGGGCCTACGAGCAGTACTTC. Amino acids: CASTGQGAYEQYF. The chain carries TRBV2 and TRBJ2-5; 10 bases align to TRBD1. Matching the DNA end better, TRBJ2-7 makes the J call doubtful. Germline V lookup: CDR1 SNHLY, CDR2 FYNNEI. The CDR3 is made up of 13 amino acids.

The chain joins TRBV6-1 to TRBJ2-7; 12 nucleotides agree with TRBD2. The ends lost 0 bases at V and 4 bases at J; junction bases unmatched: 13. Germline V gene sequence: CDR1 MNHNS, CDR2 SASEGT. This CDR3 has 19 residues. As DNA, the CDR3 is TGTGCCAGCAGTGAAGCGCCGTTGGCTAGCGGGAGGGAATCGTACGAGCAGTACTTC. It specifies CASSEAPLASGRESYEQYF.

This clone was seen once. CDR3 DNA: TGCGCCAGCAGCTTGGGGGCCGGACAGGGTAGGAGGAGCACAGATACGCAGTATTTT. It specifies CASSLGAGQGRRSTDTQYF. J is TRBJ2-3 and V is TRBV5-1; TRBD1 matches 8 bases. There are 19 residues in the CDR3. The germline CDR1 and CDR2 sequences are SGHRS and YFSETQ. Trimming at V came to 0 bases and at J to 0 bases, leaving 12 bases not matched to a gene.

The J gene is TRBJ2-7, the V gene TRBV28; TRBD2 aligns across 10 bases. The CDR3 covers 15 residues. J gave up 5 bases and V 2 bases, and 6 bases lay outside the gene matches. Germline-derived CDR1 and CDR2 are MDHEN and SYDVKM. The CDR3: CASSLSGRALHEQYF. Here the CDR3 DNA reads TGTGCCAGCAGTTTAAGCGGGAGGGCCCTCCACGAGCAGTACTTC.

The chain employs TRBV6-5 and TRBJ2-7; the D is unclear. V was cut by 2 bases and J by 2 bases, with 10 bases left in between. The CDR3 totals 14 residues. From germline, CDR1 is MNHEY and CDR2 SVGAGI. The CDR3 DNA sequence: TGTGCCAGCAGTTACGTTCCGAGCACCTACGAGCAGTACTTC. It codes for CASSYVPSTYEQYF.

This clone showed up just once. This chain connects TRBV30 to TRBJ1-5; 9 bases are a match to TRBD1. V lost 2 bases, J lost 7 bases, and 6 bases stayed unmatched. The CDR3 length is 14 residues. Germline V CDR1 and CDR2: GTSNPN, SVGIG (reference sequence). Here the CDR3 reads CAWSSGQGNQPQHF. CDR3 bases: TGTGCCTGGAGTTCGGGACAGGGAAACCAGCCCCAGCATTTT.